This entry lists 32 T cell receptor beta chains sequenced from one sample in a study of T cells in Graves' hyperthyroidism and ophthalmopathy. Regions amplified from RNA transcripts were the TCR beta CDR3 regions. RT-PCR in the first round (using the HTBI primer set) targeted the TCR CDR3. TCRdb reprocessed the multiplex PCR reads via MiXCR and lists one record per CDR3 protein. This sample has 300,000 to 500,000 distinct CDR3 sequences, with over 12% found just once. What was sequenced was blood. All receptors come from a middle-aged man with Graves' ophthalmopathy.

This clonotype showed up many times. The genes are TRBV6-1 and TRBJ1-6; unclear D gene. The CDR3 is 13 residues long. V lost 3 bases to trimming and J lost 5 bases, with 5 bases between them. CDR1 and CDR2 from the germline V gene are MNHNS and SASEGT. DNA for the CDR3: TGTGCCAGCAGTGAGATAGATAATTCACCCCTCCACTTT. Protein product: CASSEIDNSPLHF.

Turning to this clonotype: A read error may be the cause here, since a much bigger clone is one base away. V gene TRBV24-1 combines with J gene TRBJ2-7; 7 bases align to TRBD1. The last part of the DNA fits TRBJ2-1 better; the J call may be wrong. Germline values: CDR1 KGHDR, CDR2 SFDVKD. The CDR3 has 15 amino acids. CDR3 sequence reads: CATSEPTGNAYEQFF. The CDR3 coding sequence is TGTGCCACCAGTGAGCCGACAGGGAATGCCTACGAGCAGTTCTTC.

In this sample, this clonotype turned up many times. V and J are TRBV5-1 and TRBJ2-2; no reliable D call. The ends were cut back, 2 bases at V and 4 bases at J, with 9 bases in the middle. This CDR3 has 14 amino acids. CDR1 and CDR2 from the germline V gene are SGHRS and YFSETQ. CDR3 loop: CASSFGDGTGELFF. The DNA for the CDR3 is TGCGCCAGCAGCTTTGGAGACGGCACCGGGGAGCTGTTTTTT.

This chain uses TRBV29-1 with TRBJ2-7; 10 nucleotides agree with TRBD2. Germline loops: CDR1 SQVTM, CDR2 ANQGSEA. Trimming cost V 5 bases and J 2 bases; bases outside gene matches: 3. The CDR3 consists of 13 residues. CDR3 sequence reads: CSVMSGRAYEQYF. CDR3 nucleotide sequence: TGCAGCGTTATGAGCGGGAGGGCCTACGAGCAGTACTTC.

This clonotype was seen at least ten times. This sequence joins TRBV28 and TRBJ1-2, with 7 bases matching TRBD1. Germline CDR1 is MDHEN and CDR2 is SYDVKM. The CDR3 length is 18 residues. Trimming removed 7 bases from V and 1 base from J; junction bases left unmatched: 18. CDR3 sequence (DNA): TGTGCCAGCACAACGATCAGGGACAGTAGAGCCTATAACTATGGCTACACCTTC. As protein: CASTTIRDSRAYNYGYTF.

The V and J genes are TRBV15 and TRBJ2-7, with TRBD1 matching 7 bases. The junction had 10 bases not matched to a gene; V was cut back by 3 bases and J by 2 bases. Germline CDR1 is LNHNV and CDR2 is YYDKDF (reference sequence). The CDR3 extends over 16 amino acids. This chain's CDR3 is CATSSDRGGIAYEQYF. The CDR3, as DNA: TGTGCCACCAGCAGTGATAGAGGGGGCATAGCCTACGAGCAGTACTTC.

This clonotype was counted between two and nine times. V and J are TRBV29-1 and TRBJ2-5, with D uncertain. CDR1 and CDR2 (germline): SQVTM, ANQGSEA. The CDR3 spans 15 residues. The V gene lost 2 bases and the J gene lost 5 bases, with 18 bases spanning the gap. The CDR3 DNA reads TGCAGCGTTGAAAGAAAGGGCAACCTCGGGGAGACCCAGTACTTC. Translated: CSVERKGNLGETQYF.

The chain employs TRBV10-3 and TRBJ2-3; 7 bases line up with TRBD2. This CDR3 contains 19 residues. Germline loops: CDR1 ENHRY, CDR2 SYGVKD. With V trimmed by 5 bases and J by 5 bases, 22 bases remained unmatched. The CDR3 nucleotides are TGTGCCATCAGTCCTAATACAGCGAGGCGGGCGGGAGAGAGAGATACGCAGTATTTT. As protein: CAISPNTARRAGERDTQYF.

In this sample, this clonotype turned up many times. The CDR3 DNA sequence: TGCAGCGTTGAGAGCACCGGGACTAGCGGATCCTCCTACGAGCAGTACTTC. Translated: CSVESTGTSGSSYEQYF. The V and J genes are TRBV29-1 and TRBJ2-7, with 11 positions matching TRBD2. The CDR3 runs to 17 residues. CDR1 SQVTM and CDR2 ANQGSEA come from the germline V gene. V lost 3 bases to trimming and J lost 0 bases; unmatched junction nucleotides: 10.

This clonotype appeared many times. The chain links TRBV3-1 to TRBJ2-5; D possibly matches TRBD1 or TRBD2 (5 bases each). Per germline, CDR1 LGHDT and CDR2 YNNKEL (reference sequence). Trimming removed 4 bases from V and 5 bases from J, with 11 bases in between. CDR3 length: 13 residues. The DNA for the CDR3 is TGTGCCAGCAGCCCGGGACCCCAGGAGACCCAGTACTTC. This codes for CASSPGPQETQYF.

The chain couples TRBV9 to TRBJ2-7; tentatively, D is TRBD2 (5 bases). Germline V gene sequence: CDR1 SGDLS, CDR2 YYNGEE. The CDR3 has 15 amino acids. Trimming took off 4 bases at V and 4 bases at J, with 18 bases between the two ends. The CDR3 is CASSTRRHGYYEQYF. The DNA of the CDR3 is TGTGCCAGCAGCACCCGGAGGCATGGGTATTACGAGCAGTACTTC.

Comments on this clonotype: Germline and junction disagree at one end, which may indicate a read error. The genes are TRBV10-2 and TRBJ2-2; 11 bases align to TRBD2. The CDR3 sequence is 16 residues long. Germline CDR1 WSHSY, CDR2 SAAADI. CDR3 protein: CASRLAGGPNAGELFF. DNA of the CDR3: TGCGCCAGCAGATTAGCGGGAGGGCCGAACGCCGGGGAGCTGTTTTTT.

The sample holds many counts of this clonotype. The chain has TRBV2 and TRBJ2-1, with 9 bases lining up with TRBD2. V shed 8 bases and J 7 bases; nucleotides not matched to a gene: 12. Per the germline V gene, CDR1 is SNHLY and CDR2 is FYNNEI. The CDR3 is 15 residues long. The CDR3 sequence is CASFIRLAGVNEQFF. The CDR3 DNA reads TGTGCCAGCTTCATTCGGTTAGCGGGAGTGAATGAGCAGTTCTTC.

The table lists this clonotype with many counts. J is TRBJ2-1 and V is TRBV3-1, with TRBD2 matching over 8 bases. V trimming: 2 bases; J trimming: 10 bases; junction bases outside the gene matches: 10. From germline, CDR1 is LGHDT and CDR2 YNNKEL (reference sequence). The CDR3 is 15 residues long. The CDR3 loop is CASSQRAGAGGEQFF. The CDR3 nucleotides read TGTGCCAGCAGCCAAAGAGCGGGGGCGGGCGGGGAGCAGTTCTTC.

Concerning this clonotype itself: A single base separates this from a much larger clone, so it may be a read error. The chain uses TRBV28 and TRBJ2-3; the D is unclear. The CDR3 spans 15 residues. Germline V CDR1 and CDR2: MDHEN, SYDVKM. The ends were cut back, 10 bases at V and 2 bases at J, with 19 bases in the middle. CDR3 bases: TGTGCCAACAATGGGCAAATCCGTCCCACAGATACGCAGTATTTT. It specifies CANNGQIRPTDTQYF.

The chain is built from TRBV9 and TRBJ2-6; TRBD1 aligns across 7 bases. The CDR3 has 17 residues. V was pared by 3 bases and J by 2 bases, with 8 bases of the junction left unmatched. Per germline, CDR1 SGDLS and CDR2 YYNGEE. The CDR3 sequence: CASSAATGKPGANVLTF. CDR3 nucleotide sequence: TGTGCCAGCAGCGCAGCGACAGGGAAACCTGGGGCCAACGTCCTGACTTTC.

This clonotype was seen ten or more times. V gene TRBV12-3 or TRBV12-4 combines with J gene TRBJ1-1, with D perhaps TRBD1 (5 bases). The CDR3 length is 19 residues. Deletions cut 6 bases from V and 3 bases from J, with 29 bases between. CDR3 protein: CASSRGGSWGGSRYTEAFF. The CDR3, as DNA: TGTGCCAGCAGCCGCGGAGGTTCCTGGGGGGGGAGTCGTTACACTGAAGCTTTCTTT.

The chain is built from TRBV28 and TRBJ2-1; D unresolved. The CDR3 has 12 residues. Germline V lookup: CDR1 MDHEN, CDR2 SYDVKM. V was trimmed by 6 bases and J by 15 bases, leaving 18 bases between them. This CDR3 reads CASRPPSRPTFF. In DNA form, the CDR3 reads TGTGCCAGCAGGCCGCCCTCTCGGCCGACGTTCTTC.

The table lists this clonotype with many counts. This chain uses TRBV20-1 with TRBJ2-1; 13 nucleotides line up with TRBD2. This CDR3 comprises 15 residues. Losses at the gene ends were 3 bases for V and 8 bases for J; bases not matched to a gene: 7. The germline gives CDR1 DFQATT, CDR2 SNEGSKA (reference sequence). CDR3 amino acids: CSASQGTSGTDEQFF. CDR3 sequence (DNA): TGCAGTGCTAGTCAAGGGACTAGCGGGACGGATGAGCAGTTCTTC.

This clonotype appeared many times. The chain carries TRBV30 and TRBJ1-2, with 9 nucleotides matching TRBD1. The CDR3 loop spans 13 amino acids. The V segment lost 5 bases and the J segment 4 bases; nucleotides outside the gene matches: 5. Germline CDR1 reads GTSNPN; CDR2 reads SVGIG (reference sequence). The DNA for the CDR3 is TGTGCCTGGGAACAGGGGGCGGGCTATGGCTACACCTTC. As protein: CAWEQGAGYGYTF.

For the CDR3, the DNA is TGCAGCGTTTCTCTGGGATATGGCTACACCTTC. This sequence encodes CSVSLGYGYTF. The rearrangement uses TRBV29-1 and TRBJ1-2; D is unresolved. This CDR3 has 11 residues. V was clipped by 5 bases and J by 5 bases, with 9 bases between them. Per the germline V gene, CDR1 is SQVTM and CDR2 is ANQGSEA. The full variable domain, in which reference TRBV29-1 and TRBJ1-2 provide the parts outside the CDR3, is SAVISQKPSRDICQRGTSLTIQCQVDSQVTMMFWYRQQPGQSLTLIATANQGSEATYESGFVIDKFPISRPNLTFSTLTVSNMSPEDSSIYLCSVSLGYGYTFGSGTRLTVV.

This chain links TRBV6-6 with TRBJ1-1; 10 bases align to TRBD1. V dropped 0 bases and J dropped 7; count of bases not matched to a gene: 8. The length of the CDR3 is 16 residues. Germline assignment: CDR1 MNHNY and CDR2 SVGAGI (reference sequence). The CDR3 nucleotides are TGTGCCAGCAGTTACTCAAGTCCCGGGACAGGGGATGAAGCTTTCTTT. Translated, it gives CASSYSSPGTGDEAFF.

This clonotype came up many times. V gene TRBV12-3 or TRBV12-4 combines with J gene TRBJ2-1; D possibly uses TRBD1 or TRBD2 (5 bases each). Trimming stripped 6 bases from V and 6 bases from J, with 15 bases between. CDR3 size: 14 residues. The CDR3 DNA reads as TGTGCCAGCAGGGGGCGGGCAAACTCCAATGAGCAGTTCTTC. The encoded protein is CASRGRANSNEQFF.

The gene calls are TRBV5-1 and TRBJ1-2, with 7 bases that match TRBD1. Germline lookup yields CDR1 SGHRS and CDR2 YFSETQ. The CDR3 length is 12 residues. With 9 bases clipped from V and 3 bases from J, the junction kept 5 bases outside the gene matches. The CDR3 loop is CATRTGDYGYTF. The DNA for the CDR3 is TGCGCCACCAGAACAGGGGACTATGGCTACACCTTC.

This clonotype came up a few times. The chain combines TRBV3-1 with TRBJ2-1; the match to TRBD2 covers 11 bases. Germline lookup yields CDR1 LGHDT and CDR2 YNNKEL (reference sequence). After removal of 3 bases from V and 9 bases from J, the junction contained 16 bases not matched to a gene. The CDR3 runs 18 residues. For the CDR3, the DNA is TGTGCCAGCAGCCACACTAGCGGGAGAGCCGCCTGGACGAGTGAGCAGTTCTTC. It specifies CASSHTSGRAAWTSEQFF.

This clonotype occurred a few times. The chain carries TRBV6-1 and TRBJ2-2, with 8 bases matching TRBD2. V lost 1 base, J lost 7 bases, and 8 bases stayed unmatched. This CDR3 has 16 amino acids. Germline lookup yields CDR1 MNHNS and CDR2 SASEGT. For the CDR3, the DNA is TGTGCCAGCAGTGAAGTAACGGCGGGAGGAGGCGGGGAGCTGTTTTTT. As protein: CASSEVTAGGGGELFF.

The table lists this clonotype with many counts. The chain uses TRBV7-8 and TRBJ1-5; D is undetermined. The CDR3 has 15 residues. Germline V CDR1 and CDR2: SGHVS, FQNEAQ. With 4 bases removed from V and 3 bases from J, the gap between germline ends came to 13 bases. The chain's CDR3 is CASSSRTASNQPQHF. DNA for the CDR3: TGTGCCAGCAGCTCCAGGACTGCCTCCAATCAGCCCCAGCATTTT.

The rearrangement links TRBV9 to TRBJ1-3; D might be TRBD1 (6 bases). V was cut by 3 bases and J by 6 bases, with 16 bases left in between. In germline, CDR1 is SGDLS, CDR2 YYNGEE. This CDR3 has 15 amino acids. CDR3 in amino acids: CASSAQQGPENTIYF. CDR3 nucleotide sequence: TGTGCCAGCAGCGCTCAACAGGGACCGGAAAACACCATATATTTT. Looking up the rest from reference TRBV9 and TRBJ1-3 gives the full variable domain: DSGVTQTPKHLITATGQRVTLRCSPRSGDLSVYWYQQSLDQGLQFLIQYYNGEERAKGNILERFSAQQFPDLHSELNLSSLELGDSALYFCASSAQQGPENTIYFGEGSWLTVV.

About this clonotype itself: Since a much larger clone is just one base distant, this may be a read error. The rearrangement uses TRBV7-9 and TRBJ1-1; D gene ambiguous. From germline, CDR1 is SEHNR and CDR2 FQNEAQ (reference sequence). Trimming left V 5 bases short and J 7 bases short, with 11 bases between. The CDR3 consists of 12 residues. In DNA, the CDR3 is TGTGCCAGCAGCGGAGTGTGGATTGAAGCTTTCTTT. Amino acids: CASSGVWIEAFF. Based on the CDR3 plus reference TRBV7-9 and TRBJ1-1, the full variable domain is DTGVSQNPRHKITKRGQNVTFRCDPISEHNRLYWYRQTLGQGPEFLTYFQNEAQLEKSRLLSDRFSAERPKGSFSTLEIQRTEQGDSAMYLCASSGVWIEAFFGQGTRLTVV.

This clonotype was picked up many times. The chain uses TRBV2 and TRBJ2-4; TRBD2 matches at 9 bases. Unmatched junction bases numbered 11, after V lost 7 bases and J lost 7 bases. CDR1 SNHLY and CDR2 FYNNEI come from the germline V gene. CDR3 length: 15 amino acids. The CDR3 nucleotides are TGTGCCAGCATAGGCGGGAGGGCCACCGGGAACATTCAGTACTTC. It translates to CASIGGRATGNIQYF.

This clonotype was counted at least ten times. The chain couples TRBV3-1 to TRBJ2-1; TRBD1 might be the D (5 bases). The length of the CDR3 is 13 residues. CDR1 is LGHDT, CDR2 YNNKEL, per germline (reference sequence). Trimming pared 4 bases from V and 8 bases from J, leaving 12 bases between. DNA for the CDR3: TGTGCCAGCAGCCGTGACCAGGGCTATGAGCAGTTCTTC. This encodes CASSRDQGYEQFF.

The chain uses TRBV3-1 and TRBJ2-3, with a possible D match to TRBD1 (6 bases). Trimming left V 2 bases short and J 6 bases short, with 9 bases between. This CDR3 spans 13 amino acids. Germline values: CDR1 LGHDT, CDR2 YNNKEL (reference sequence). CDR3 protein: CASSQNRADTQYF. For the CDR3, the DNA is TGTGCCAGCAGCCAAAACAGGGCGGATACGCAGTATTTT.